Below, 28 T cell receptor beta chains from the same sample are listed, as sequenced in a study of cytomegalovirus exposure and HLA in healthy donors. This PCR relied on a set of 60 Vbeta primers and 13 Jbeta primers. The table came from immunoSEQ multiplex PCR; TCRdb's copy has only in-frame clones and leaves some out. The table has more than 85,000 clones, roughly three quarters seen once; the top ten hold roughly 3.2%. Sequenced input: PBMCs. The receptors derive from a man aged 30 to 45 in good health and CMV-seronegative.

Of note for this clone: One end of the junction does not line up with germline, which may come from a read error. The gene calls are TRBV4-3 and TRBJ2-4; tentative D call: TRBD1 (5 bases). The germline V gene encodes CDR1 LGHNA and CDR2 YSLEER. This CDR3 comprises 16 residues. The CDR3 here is CASSQDLSAGKNSQYF. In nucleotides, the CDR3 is TGCGCCAGCAGCCAAGATTTATCGGCAGGGAAAAACAGTCAGTACTTC.

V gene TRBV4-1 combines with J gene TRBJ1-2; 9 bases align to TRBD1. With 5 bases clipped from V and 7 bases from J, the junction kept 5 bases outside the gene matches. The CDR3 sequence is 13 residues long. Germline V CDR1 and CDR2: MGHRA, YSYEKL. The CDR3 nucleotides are TGCGCCAGCAGCACCGGGACAGGGAGTGGCTACACCTTC. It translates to CASSTGTGSGYTF.

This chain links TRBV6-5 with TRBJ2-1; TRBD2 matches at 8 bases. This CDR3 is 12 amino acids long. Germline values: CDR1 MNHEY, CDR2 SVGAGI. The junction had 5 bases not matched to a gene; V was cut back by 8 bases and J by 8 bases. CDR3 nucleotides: TGTGCCAGCCGGACTAGCAGAGATGAGCAGTTCTTC. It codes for CASRTSRDEQFF.

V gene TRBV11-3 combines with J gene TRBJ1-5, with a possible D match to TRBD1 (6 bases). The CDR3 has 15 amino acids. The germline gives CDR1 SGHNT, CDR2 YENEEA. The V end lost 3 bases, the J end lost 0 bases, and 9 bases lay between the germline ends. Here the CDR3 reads CASSLTGYSNQPQHF. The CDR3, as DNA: TGTGCCAGCAGCTTGACAGGCTATAGCAATCAGCCCCAGCATTTT.

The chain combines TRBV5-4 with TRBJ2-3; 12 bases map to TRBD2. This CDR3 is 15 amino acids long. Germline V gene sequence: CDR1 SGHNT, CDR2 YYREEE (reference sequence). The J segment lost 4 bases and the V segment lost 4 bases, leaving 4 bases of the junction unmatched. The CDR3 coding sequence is TGTGCCAGCAGCCGGCTAGCGGGAGGGGCAGATACGCAGTATTTT. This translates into CASSRLAGGADTQYF.

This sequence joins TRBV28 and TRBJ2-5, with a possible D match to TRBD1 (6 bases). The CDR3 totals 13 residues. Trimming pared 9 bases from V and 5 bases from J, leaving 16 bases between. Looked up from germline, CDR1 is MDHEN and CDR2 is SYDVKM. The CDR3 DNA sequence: TGTGCCAGTAGGACTCCTCAGGGGGAGACCCAGTACTTC. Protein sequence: CASRTPQGETQYF.

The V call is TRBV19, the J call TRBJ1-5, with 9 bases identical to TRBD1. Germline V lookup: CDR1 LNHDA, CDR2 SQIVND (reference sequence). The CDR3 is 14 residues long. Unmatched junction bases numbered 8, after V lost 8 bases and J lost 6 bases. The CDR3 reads CASAGTGYGQPQHF. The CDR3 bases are TGTGCCAGTGCCGGGACAGGGTACGGTCAGCCCCAGCATTTT.

The chain's CDR3 is CASITWETPLAKNIQYF. CDR3 bases: TGCGCCAGCATTACTTGGGAGACACCTCTGGCCAAAAACATTCAGTACTTC. This rearrangement joins TRBV10-1 to TRBJ2-4, with a tentative D call TRBD2 (5 bases). With 7 bases removed from V and 1 base from J, the gap between germline ends came to 20 bases. Germline-derived CDR1 and CDR2 are WNHNN and SYGVQD (reference sequence). The CDR3 is 17 amino acids.

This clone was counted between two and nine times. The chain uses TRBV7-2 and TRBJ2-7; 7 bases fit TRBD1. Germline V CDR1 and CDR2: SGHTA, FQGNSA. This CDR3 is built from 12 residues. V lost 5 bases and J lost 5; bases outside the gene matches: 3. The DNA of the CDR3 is TGTGCCAGCAGCCCACAGGGGAACGAGCAGTACTTC. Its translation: CASSPQGNEQYF.

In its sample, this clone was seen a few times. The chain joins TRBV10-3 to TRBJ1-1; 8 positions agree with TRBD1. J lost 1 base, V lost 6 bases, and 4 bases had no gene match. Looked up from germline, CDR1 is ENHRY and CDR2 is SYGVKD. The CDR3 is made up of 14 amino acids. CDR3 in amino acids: CAIRIDRGNTEAFF. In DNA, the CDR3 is TGTGCCATCAGGATAGACAGGGGGAACACTGAAGCTTTCTTT.

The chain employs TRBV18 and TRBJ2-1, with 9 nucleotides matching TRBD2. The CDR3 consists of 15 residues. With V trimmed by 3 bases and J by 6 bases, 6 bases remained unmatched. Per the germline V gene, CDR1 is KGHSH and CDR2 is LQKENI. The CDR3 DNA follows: TGTGCCAGCTCACCTCGGACTAGCGCGTTCAATGAGCAGTTCTTC. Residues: CASSPRTSAFNEQFF. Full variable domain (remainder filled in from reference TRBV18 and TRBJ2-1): NAGVMQNPRHLVRRRGQEARLRCSPMKGHSHVYWYRQLPEEGLKFMVYLQKENIIDESGMPKERFSAEFPKEGPSILRIQQVVRGDSAAYFCASSPRTSAFNEQFFGPGTRLTVL.

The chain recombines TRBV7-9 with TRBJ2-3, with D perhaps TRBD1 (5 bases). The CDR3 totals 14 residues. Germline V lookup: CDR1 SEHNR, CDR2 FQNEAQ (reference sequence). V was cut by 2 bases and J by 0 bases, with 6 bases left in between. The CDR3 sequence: CASSLRQSTDTQYF. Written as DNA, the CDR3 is TGTGCCAGCAGCTTAAGACAGAGCACAGATACGCAGTATTTT. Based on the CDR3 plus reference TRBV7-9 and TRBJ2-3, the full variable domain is DTGVSQNPRHKITKRGQNVTFRCDPISEHNRLYWYRQTLGQGPEFLTYFQNEAQLEKSRLLSDRFSAERPKGSFSTLEIQRTEQGDSAMYLCASSLRQSTDTQYFGPGTRLTVL.

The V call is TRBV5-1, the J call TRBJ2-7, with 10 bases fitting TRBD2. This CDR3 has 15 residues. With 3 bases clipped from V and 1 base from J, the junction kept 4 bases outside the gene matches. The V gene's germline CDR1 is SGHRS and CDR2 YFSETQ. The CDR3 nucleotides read TGCGCCAGCAGCTCTAGCGGGAGTAGGTCCTACGAGCAGTACTTC. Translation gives CASSSSGSRSYEQYF.

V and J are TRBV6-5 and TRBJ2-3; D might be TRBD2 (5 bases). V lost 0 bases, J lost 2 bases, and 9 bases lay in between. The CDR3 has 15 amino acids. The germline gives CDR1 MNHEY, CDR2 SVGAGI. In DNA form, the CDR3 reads TGTGCCAGCAGTTACTCAGGACGGGACACAGATACGCAGTATTTT. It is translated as CASSYSGRDTDTQYF.

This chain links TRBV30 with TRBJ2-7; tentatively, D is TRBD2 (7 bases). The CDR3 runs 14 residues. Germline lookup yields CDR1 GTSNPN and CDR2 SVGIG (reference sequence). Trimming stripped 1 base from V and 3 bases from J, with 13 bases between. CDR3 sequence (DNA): TGTGCCTGGAGTGAGGGGGGGGGCCGCTACGAGCAGTACTTC. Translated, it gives CAWSEGGGRYEQYF.

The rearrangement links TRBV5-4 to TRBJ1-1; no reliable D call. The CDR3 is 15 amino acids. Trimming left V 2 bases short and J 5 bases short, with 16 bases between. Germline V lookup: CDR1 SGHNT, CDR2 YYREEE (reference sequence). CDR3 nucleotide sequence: TGTGCCAGCAGCTTTAGGTCGGACTCACGGACTGAAGCTTTCTTT. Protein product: CASSFRSDSRTEAFF.

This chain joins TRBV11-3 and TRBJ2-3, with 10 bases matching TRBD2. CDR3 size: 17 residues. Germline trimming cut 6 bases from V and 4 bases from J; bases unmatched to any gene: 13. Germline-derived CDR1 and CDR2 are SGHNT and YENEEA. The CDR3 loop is CASSLGGLAGVPDTQYF. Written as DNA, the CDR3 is TGTGCCAGCAGTCTAGGTGGCCTAGCGGGAGTACCAGATACGCAGTATTTT.

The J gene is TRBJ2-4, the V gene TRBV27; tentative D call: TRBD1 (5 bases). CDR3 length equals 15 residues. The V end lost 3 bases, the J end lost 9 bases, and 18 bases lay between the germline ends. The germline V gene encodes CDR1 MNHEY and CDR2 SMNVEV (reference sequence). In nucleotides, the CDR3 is TGTGCCAGCAGTTTCCAGGGAACCGAAAACAGCATTCAGTACTTC. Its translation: CASSFQGTENSIQYF.

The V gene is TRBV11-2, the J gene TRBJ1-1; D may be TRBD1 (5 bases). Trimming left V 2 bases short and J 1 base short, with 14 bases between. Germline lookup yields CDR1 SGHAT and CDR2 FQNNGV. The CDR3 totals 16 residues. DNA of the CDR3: TGTGCCAGCAGCTTAACAGCGACAGTAAGGAACACTGAAGCTTTCTTT. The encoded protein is CASSLTATVRNTEAFF. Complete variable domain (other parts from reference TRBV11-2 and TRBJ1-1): EAGVAQSPRYKIIEKRQSVAFWCNPISGHATLYWYQQILGQGPKLLIQFQNNGVVDDSQLPKDRFSAERLKGVDSTLKIQPAKLEDSAVYLCASSLTATVRNTEAFFGQGTRLTVV.

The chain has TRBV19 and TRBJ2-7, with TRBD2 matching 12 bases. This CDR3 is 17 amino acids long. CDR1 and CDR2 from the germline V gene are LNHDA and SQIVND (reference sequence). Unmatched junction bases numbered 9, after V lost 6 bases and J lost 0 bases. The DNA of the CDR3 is TGTGCCAGTAGGAAACGACTAGCGGGGGCGAGCTCCTACGAGCAGTACTTC. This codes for CASRKRLAGASSYEQYF.

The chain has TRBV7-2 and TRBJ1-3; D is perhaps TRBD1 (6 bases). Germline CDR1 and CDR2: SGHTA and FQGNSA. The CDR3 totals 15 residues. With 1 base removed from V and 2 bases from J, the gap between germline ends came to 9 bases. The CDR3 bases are TGTGCCAGCAGCTTAGGGTGGGGGCCTGGAAACACCATATATTTT. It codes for CASSLGWGPGNTIYF.

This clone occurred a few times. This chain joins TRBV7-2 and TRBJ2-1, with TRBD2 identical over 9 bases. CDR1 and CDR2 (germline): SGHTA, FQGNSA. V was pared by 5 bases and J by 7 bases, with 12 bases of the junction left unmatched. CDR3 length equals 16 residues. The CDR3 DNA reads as TGTGCCAGCAGCCTCCTCCCGGCGGGAGGGAGAAATGAGCAGTTCTTC. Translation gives CASSLLPAGGRNEQFF.

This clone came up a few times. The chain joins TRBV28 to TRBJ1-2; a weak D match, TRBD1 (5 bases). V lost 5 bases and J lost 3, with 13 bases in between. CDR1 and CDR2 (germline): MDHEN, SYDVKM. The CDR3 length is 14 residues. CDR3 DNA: TGTGCCAGCAGTCCCCCGACAGACGACTATGGCTACACCTTC. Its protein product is CASSPPTDDYGYTF.

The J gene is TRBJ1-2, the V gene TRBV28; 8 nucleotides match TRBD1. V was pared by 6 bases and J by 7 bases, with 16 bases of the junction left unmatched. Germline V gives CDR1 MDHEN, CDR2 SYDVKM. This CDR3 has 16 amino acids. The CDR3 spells CASRRTRQGQWFGYTF. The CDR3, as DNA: TGTGCCAGCAGGCGGACCCGACAGGGGCAATGGTTTGGCTACACCTTC.

The CDR3, as DNA: TGTGCCAGTAGCCGGGACAGGGTGGGAAGTGAAAAACTGTTTTTT. Its protein is CASSRDRVGSEKLFF. The chain couples TRBV19 to TRBJ1-4; 9 positions agree with TRBD1. The CDR3 is 15 residues long. V dropped 6 bases and J dropped 7; count of bases not matched to a gene: 9. From germline, CDR1 is LNHDA and CDR2 SQIVND (reference sequence). Full variable domain (missing parts from reference TRBV19 and TRBJ1-4): DGGITQSPKYLFRKEGQNVTLSCEQNLNHDAMYWYRQDPGQGLRLIYYSQIVNDFQKGDIAEGYSVSREKKESFPLTVTSAQKNPTAFYLCASSRDRVGSEKLFFGSGTQLSVL.

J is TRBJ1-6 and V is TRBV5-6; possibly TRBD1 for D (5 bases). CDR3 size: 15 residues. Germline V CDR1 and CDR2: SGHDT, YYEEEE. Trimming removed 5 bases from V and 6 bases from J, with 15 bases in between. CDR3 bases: TGTGCCAGCAGTCGGTGGCGGGGCGGTAATTCACCCCTCCACTTT. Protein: CASSRWRGGNSPLHF.

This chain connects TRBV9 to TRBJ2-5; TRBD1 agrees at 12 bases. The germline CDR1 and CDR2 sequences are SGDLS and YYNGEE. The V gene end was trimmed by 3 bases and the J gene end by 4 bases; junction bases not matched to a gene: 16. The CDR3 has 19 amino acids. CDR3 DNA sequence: TGTGCCAGCAGCGCGCGGGGGGGACAGGGGGCGCGCACGGGAGAGACCCAGTACTTC. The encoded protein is CASSARGGQGARTGETQYF.

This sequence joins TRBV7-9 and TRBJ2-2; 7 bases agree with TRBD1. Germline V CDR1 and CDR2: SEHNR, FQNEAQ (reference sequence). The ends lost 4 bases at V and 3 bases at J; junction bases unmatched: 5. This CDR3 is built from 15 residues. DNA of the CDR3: TGTGCCAGCAGCTCTACAGACAGGGACACCGGGGAGCTGTTTTTT. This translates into CASSSTDRDTGELFF.